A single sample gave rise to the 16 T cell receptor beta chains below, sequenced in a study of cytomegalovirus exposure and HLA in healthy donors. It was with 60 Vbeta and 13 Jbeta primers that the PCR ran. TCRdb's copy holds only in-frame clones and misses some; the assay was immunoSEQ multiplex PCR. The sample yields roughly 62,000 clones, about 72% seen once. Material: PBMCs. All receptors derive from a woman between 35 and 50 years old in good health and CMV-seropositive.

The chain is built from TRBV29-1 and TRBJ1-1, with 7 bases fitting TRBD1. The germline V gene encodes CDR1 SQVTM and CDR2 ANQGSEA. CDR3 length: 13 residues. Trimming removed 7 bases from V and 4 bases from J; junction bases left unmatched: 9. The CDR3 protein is CSGTGSLLTEAFF. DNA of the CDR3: TGCAGCGGGACAGGATCCCTTCTCACTGAAGCTTTCTTT.

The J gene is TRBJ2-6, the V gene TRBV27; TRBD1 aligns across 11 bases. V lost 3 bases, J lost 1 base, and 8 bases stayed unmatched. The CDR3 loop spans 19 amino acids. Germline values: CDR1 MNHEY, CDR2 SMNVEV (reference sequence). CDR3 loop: CASSFIPGTGGSGANVLTF. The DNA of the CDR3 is TGTGCCAGCAGTTTCATCCCCGGGACAGGGGGTTCTGGGGCCAACGTCCTGACTTTC.

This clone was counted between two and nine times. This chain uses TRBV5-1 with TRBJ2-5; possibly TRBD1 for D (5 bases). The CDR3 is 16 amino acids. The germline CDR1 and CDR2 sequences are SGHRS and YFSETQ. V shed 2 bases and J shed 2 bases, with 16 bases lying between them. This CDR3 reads CASSLGERVFQETQYF. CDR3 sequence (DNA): TGCGCCAGCAGCTTAGGGGAAAGAGTTTTTCAAGAGACCCAGTACTTC.

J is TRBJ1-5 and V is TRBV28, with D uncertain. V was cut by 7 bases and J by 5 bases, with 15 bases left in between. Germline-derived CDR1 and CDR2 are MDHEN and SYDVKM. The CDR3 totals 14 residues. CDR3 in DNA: TGTGCCAGCATAGAACGGGGTACCTATCAGCCCCAGCATTTT. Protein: CASIERGTYQPQHF.

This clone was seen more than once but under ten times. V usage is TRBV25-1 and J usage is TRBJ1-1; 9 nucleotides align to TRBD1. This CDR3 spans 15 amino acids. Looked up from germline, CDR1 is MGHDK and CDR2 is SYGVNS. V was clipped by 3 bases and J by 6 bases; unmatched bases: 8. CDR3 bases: TGTGCCAGCAGTGATATCCGGGACAGGGCGTCTGAAGCTTTCTTT. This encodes CASSDIRDRASEAFF. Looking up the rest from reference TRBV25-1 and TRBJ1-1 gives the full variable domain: EADIYQTPRYLVIGTGKKITLECSQTMGHDKMYWYQQDPGMELHLIHYSYGVNSTEKGDLSSESTVSRIRTEHFPLTLESARPSHTSQYLCASSDIRDRASEAFFGQGTRLTVV.

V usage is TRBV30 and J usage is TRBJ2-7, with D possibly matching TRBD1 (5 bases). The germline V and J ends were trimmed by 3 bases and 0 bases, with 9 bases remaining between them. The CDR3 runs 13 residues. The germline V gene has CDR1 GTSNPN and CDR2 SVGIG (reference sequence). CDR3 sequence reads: CAWRYDSSYEQYF. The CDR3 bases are TGTGCCTGGAGGTACGACAGCTCCTACGAGCAGTACTTC.

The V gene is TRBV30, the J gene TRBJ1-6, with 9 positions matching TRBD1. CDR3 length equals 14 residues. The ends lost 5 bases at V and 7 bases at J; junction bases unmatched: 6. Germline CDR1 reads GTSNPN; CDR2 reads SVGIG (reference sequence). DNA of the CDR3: TGTGCCTGGCGTACTGGGACAGGGAATTCACCCCTCCACTTT. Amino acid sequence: CAWRTGTGNSPLHF.

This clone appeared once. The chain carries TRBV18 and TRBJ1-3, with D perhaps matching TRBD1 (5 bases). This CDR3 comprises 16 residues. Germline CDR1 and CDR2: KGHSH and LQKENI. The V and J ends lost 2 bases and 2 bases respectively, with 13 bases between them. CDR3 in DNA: TGTGCCAGCTCACCAAGGCAGGGCGCCGCTGGAAACACCATATATTTT. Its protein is CASSPRQGAAGNTIYF. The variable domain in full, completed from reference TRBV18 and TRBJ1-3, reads NAGVMQNPRHLVRRRGQEARLRCSPMKGHSHVYWYRQLPEEGLKFMVYLQKENIIDESGMPKERFSAEFPKEGPSILRIQQVVRGDSAAYFCASSPRQGAAGNTIYFGEGSWLTVV.

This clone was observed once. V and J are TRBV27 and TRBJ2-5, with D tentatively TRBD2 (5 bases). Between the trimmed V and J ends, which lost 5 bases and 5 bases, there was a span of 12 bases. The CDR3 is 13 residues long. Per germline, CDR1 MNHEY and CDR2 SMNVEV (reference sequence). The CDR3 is CASSIDWEETQYF. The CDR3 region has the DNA TGTGCCAGCAGTATAGACTGGGAGGAGACCCAGTACTTC.

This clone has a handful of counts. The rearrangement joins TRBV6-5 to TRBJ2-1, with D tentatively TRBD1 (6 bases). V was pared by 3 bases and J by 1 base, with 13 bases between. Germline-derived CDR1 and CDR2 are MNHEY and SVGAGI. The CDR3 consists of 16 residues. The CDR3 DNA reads TGTGCCAGCAGTTATAGGAACAGGGTTTCCTACAATGAGCAGTTCTTC. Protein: CASSYRNRVSYNEQFF.

CDR3 residues: CASSYGDRYPYEQYF. The CDR3 region has the DNA TGTGCCAGCAGTTATGGGGACAGGTACCCCTACGAGCAGTACTTC. V gene TRBV28 combines with J gene TRBJ2-7, with TRBD1 identical over 8 bases. Trimming at V came to 4 bases and at J to 2 bases, leaving 7 bases not matched to a gene. CDR3 length equals 15 residues. CDR1 and CDR2 from the germline V gene are MDHEN and SYDVKM. Combining the CDR3 with reference TRBV28 and TRBJ2-7 gives the whole variable domain DVKVTQSSRYLVKRTGEKVFLECVQDMDHENMFWYRQDPGLGLRLIYFSYDVKMKEKGDIPEGYSVSREKKERFSLILESASTNQTSMYLCASSYGDRYPYEQYFGPGTRLTVT.

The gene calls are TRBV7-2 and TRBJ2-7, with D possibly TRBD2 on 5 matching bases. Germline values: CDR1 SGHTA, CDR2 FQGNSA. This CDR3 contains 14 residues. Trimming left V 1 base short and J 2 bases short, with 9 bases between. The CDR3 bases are TGTGCCAGCAGCTTAGGAAAGGGAGCCTACGAGCAGTACTTC. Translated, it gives CASSLGKGAYEQYF.

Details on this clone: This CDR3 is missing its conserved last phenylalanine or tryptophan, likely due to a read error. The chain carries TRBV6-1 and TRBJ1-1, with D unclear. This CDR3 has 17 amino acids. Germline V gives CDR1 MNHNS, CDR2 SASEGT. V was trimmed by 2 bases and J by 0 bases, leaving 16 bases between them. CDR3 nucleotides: TGTGCCAGCAGTGAAAGGAGCGGTTTTACTATGAACACTGAAGCTTTCCTT. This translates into CASSERSGFTMNTEAFL.

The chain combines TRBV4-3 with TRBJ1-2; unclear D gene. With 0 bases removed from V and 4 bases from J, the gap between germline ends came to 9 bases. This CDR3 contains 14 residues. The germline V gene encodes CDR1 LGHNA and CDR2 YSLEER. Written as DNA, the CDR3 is TGCGCCAGCAGCCAAGATCAGGCCAGCTATGGCTACACCTTC. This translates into CASSQDQASYGYTF.

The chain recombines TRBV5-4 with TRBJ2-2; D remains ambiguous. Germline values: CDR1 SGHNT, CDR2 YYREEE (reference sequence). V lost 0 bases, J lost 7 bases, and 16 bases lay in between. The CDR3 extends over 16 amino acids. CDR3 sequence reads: CASSLVGHLTGGELFF. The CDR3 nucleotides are TGTGCCAGCAGCTTGGTTGGCCACCTCACGGGCGGGGAGCTGTTTTTT.

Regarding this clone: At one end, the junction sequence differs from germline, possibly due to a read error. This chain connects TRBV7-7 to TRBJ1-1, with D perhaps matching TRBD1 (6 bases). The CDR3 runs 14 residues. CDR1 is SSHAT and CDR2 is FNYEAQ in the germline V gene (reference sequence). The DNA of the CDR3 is TGTGCTAGCAGCTTAGGGGACACCGACACTGAAGCTTTCTTT. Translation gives CASSLGDTDTEAFF.